This T cell receptor beta chain appears in the sequencing data of a study of cytomegalovirus exposure and HLA in healthy donors. About the research overall: Of all 398 donors who were genotyped, roughly 81% belonged to the Caucasian-associated ancestry cluster. General study findings and limits: TCR beta sequences numbering under 20,000 were associated with HLA alleles at 0.05 false discovery rate in a later analysis.

Points on this clone: Its antigen remains unidentified.

CDR1 is MNHNS, CDR2 SASEGT, per germline. The ends were cut back, 9 bases at V and 5 bases at J, with 11 bases in the middle. The CDR3 length is 11 residues. Both 60 Vbeta primers and 13 Jbeta primers went into the PCR. The repertoire was sequenced with immunoSEQ multiplex PCR; TCRdb's copy has only in-frame clones and lacks some. The sample consists of 200,000 to 250,000 clones, approximately 68% of them appearing once. The sequence came from a woman aged 25-40 years in good health and CMV-seronegative. Sequencing input: PBMCs. The chain links TRBV6-1 to TRBJ2-7; D perhaps matches TRBD2 (6 bases). The CDR3 DNA reads as TGTGCCAGTCATCGGGGGAACGAGCAGTACTTC. It codes for CASHRGNEQYF.